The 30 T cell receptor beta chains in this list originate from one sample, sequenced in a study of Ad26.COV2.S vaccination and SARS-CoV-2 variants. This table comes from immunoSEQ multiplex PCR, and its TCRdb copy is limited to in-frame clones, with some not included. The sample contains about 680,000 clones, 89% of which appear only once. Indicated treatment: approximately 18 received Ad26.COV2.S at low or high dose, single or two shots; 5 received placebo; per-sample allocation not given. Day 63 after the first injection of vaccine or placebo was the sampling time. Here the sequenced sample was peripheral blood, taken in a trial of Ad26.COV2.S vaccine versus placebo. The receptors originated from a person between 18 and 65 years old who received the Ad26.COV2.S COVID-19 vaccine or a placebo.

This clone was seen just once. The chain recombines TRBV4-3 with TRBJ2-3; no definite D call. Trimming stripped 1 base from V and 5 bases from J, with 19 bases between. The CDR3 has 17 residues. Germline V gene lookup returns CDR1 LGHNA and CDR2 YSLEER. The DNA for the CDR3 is TGCGCCAGCAGCCAAGTTGGAACTTTACCCCCCGGAGATACGCAGTATTTT. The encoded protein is CASSQVGTLPPGDTQYF.

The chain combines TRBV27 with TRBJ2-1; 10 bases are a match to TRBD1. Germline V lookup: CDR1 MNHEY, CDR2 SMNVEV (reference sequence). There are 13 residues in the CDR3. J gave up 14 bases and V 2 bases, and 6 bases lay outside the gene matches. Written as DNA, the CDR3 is TGTGCCAGCAGTTTAGGGGGGGACAGGGGTGAGTTCTTC. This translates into CASSLGGDRGEFF.

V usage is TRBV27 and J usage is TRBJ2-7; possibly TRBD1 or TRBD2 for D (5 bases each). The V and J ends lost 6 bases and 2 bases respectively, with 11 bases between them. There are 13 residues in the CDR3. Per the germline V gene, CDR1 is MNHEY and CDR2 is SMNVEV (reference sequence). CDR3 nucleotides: TGTGCCAGCAGGCCCCGGGACCCCTACGAGCAGTACTTC. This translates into CASRPRDPYEQYF.

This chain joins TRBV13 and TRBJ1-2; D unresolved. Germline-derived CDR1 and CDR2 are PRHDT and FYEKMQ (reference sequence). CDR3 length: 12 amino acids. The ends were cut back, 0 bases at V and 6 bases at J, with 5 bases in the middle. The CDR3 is CASSLGGNGYTF. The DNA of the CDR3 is TGTGCCAGCAGCTTAGGTGGCAATGGCTACACCTTC.

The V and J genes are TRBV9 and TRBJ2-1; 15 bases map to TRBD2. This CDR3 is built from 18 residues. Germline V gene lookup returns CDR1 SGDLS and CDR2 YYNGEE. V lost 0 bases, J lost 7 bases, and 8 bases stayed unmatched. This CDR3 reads CASSVGGLAGGGWNEQFF. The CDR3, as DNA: TGTGCCAGCAGCGTAGGGGGACTAGCGGGAGGAGGTTGGAATGAGCAGTTCTTC.

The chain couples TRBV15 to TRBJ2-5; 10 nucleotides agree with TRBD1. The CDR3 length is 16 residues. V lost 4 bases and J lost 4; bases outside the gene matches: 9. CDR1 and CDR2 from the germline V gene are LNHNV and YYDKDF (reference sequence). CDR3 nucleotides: TGTGCCACCAGCATCCGGGGACAGGGGCTAGGAGAGACCCAGTACTTC. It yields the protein CATSIRGQGLGETQYF.

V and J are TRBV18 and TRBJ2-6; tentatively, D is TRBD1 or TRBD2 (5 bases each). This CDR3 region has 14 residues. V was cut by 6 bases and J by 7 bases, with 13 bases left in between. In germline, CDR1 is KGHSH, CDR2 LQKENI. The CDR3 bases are TGTGCCAGCTCGGGGGACCTGGGAGCCAACGTCCTGACTTTC. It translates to CASSGDLGANVLTF.

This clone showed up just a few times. This chain's CDR3 is CASSSEGATEAFF. CDR3 DNA sequence: TGTGCCAGCAGTTCAGAGGGGGCGACTGAAGCTTTCTTT. The chain is built from TRBV27 and TRBJ1-1, with 7 bases identical to TRBD1. The CDR3 consists of 13 residues. Per germline, CDR1 MNHEY and CDR2 SMNVEV (reference sequence). The V gene end was trimmed by 4 bases and the J gene end by 5 bases; junction bases not matched to a gene: 4.

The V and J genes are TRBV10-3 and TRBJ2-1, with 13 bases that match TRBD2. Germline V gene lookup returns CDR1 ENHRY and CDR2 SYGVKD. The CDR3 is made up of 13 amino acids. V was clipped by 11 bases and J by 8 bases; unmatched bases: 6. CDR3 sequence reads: CALGTSGTDEQFF. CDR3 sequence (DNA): TGTGCCCTCGGGACTAGCGGGACGGATGAGCAGTTCTTC.

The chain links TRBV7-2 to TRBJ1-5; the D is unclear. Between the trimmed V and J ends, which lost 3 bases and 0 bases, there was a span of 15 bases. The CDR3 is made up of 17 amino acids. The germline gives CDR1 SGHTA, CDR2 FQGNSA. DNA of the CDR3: TGTGCCAGCAGCTTCCCTTTGGACGGTTATAGCAATCAGCCCCAGCATTTT. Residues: CASSFPLDGYSNQPQHF.

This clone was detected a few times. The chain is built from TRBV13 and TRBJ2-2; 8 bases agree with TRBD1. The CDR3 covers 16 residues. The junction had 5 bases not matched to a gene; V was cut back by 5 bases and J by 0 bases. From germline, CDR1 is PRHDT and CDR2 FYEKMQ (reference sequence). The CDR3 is CASSITGGSNTGELFF. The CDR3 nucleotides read TGTGCCAGCAGCATTACAGGGGGTTCGAACACCGGGGAGCTGTTTTTT.

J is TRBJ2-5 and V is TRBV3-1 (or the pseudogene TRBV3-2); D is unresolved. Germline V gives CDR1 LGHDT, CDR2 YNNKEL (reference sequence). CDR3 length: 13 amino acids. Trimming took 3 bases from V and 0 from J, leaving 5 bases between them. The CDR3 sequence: CASSQAYQETQYF. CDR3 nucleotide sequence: TGTGCCAGCAGCCAGGCGTACCAAGAGACCCAGTACTTC.

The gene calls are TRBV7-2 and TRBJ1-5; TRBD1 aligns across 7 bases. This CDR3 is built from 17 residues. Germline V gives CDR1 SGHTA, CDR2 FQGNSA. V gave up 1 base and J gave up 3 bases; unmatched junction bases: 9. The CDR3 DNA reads TGTGCCAGCAGCTTAGATGGCAGGGGGATTGACAATCAGCCCCAGCATTTT. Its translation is CASSLDGRGIDNQPQHF. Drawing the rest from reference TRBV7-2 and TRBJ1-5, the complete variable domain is GAGVSQSPSNKVTEKGKDVELRCDPISGHTALYWYRQSLGQGLEFLIYFQGNSAPDKSGLPSDRFSAERTGGSVSTLTIQRTQQEDSAVYLCASSLDGRGIDNQPQHFGDGTRLSIL.

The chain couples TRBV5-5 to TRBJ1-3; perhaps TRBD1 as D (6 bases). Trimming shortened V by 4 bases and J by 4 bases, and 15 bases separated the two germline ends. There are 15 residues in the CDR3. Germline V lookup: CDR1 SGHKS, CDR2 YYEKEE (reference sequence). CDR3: CASSVDSRNGNTIYF. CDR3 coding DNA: TGTGCCAGCAGCGTGGACAGTCGAAACGGAAACACCATATATTTT.

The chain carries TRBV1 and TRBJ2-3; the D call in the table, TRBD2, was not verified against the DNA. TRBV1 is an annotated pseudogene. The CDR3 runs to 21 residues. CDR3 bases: TGCACCAGCAGCCAAGATCCCCCTAGCGGGAGGGCCCCTCTGTGCACAGATACGCAGTATTTT. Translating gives CTSSQDPPSGRAPLCTDTQYF.

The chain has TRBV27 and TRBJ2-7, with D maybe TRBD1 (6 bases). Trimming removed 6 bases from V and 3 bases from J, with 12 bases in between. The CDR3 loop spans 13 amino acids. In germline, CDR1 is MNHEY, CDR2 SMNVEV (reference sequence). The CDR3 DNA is TGTGCCAGCAGCGCCGGGGACAACTACGAGCAGTACTTC. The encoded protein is CASSAGDNYEQYF.

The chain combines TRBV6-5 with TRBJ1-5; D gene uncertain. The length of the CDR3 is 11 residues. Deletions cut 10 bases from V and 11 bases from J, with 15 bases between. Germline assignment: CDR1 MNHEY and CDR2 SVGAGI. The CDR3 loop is CATQGSSAQHF. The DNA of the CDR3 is TGTGCCACGCAAGGGAGTAGTGCCCAGCATTTT.

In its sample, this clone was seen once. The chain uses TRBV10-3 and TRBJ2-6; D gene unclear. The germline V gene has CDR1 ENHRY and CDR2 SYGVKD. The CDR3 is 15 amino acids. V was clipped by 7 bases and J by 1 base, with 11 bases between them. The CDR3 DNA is TGTGCCATCAAAACGGACCCGTCTGGGGCCAACGTCCTGACTTTC. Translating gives CAIKTDPSGANVLTF.

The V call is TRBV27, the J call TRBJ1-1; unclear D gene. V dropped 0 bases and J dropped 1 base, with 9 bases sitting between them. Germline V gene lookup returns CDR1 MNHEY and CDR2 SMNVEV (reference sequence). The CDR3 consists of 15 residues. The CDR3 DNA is TGTGCCAGCAGTTTATCTGCTAATTGGAACACTGAAGCTTTCTTT. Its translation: CASSLSANWNTEAFF.

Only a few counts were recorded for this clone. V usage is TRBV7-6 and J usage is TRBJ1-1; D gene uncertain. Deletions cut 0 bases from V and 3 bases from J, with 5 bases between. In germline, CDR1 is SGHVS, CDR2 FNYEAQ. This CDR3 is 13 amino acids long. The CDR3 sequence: CASSLAYDTEAFF. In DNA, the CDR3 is TGTGCCAGCAGCTTAGCGTATGACACTGAAGCTTTCTTT.

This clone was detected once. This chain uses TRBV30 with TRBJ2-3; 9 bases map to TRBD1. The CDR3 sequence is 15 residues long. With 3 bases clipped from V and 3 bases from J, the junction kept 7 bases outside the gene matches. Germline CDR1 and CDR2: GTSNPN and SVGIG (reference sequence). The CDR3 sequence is CAWRGTGRRTDTQYF. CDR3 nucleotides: TGTGCCTGGAGGGGGACAGGGAGGAGAACAGATACGCAGTATTTT.

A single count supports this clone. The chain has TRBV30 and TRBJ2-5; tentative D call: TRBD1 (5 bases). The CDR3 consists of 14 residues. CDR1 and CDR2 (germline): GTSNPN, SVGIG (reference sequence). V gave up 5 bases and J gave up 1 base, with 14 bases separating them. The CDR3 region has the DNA TGTGCCTGGCTACAAAAAGGGGTCCAAGAGACCCAGTACTTC. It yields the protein CAWLQKGVQETQYF.

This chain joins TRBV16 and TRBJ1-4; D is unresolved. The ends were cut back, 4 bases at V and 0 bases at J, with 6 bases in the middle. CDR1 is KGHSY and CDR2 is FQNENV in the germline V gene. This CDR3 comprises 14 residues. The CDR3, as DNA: TGTGCCAGCAGCCTCTTTGCAACTAATGAAAAACTGTTTTTT. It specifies CASSLFATNEKLFF.

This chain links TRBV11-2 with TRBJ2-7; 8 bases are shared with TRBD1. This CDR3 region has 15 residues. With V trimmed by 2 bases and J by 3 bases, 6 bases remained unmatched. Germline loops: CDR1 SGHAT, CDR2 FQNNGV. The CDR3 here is CASSLSQGANYEQYF. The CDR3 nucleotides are TGTGCCAGCAGCTTAAGCCAGGGGGCCAACTACGAGCAGTACTTC. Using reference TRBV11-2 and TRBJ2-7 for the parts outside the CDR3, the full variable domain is EAGVAQSPRYKIIEKRQSVAFWCNPISGHATLYWYQQILGQGPKLLIQFQNNGVVDDSQLPKDRFSAERLKGVDSTLKIQPAKLEDSAVYLCASSLSQGANYEQYFGPGTRLTVT.

The CDR3 DNA sequence: TGTGCCTGGAGCCGGAAGGACAGGCGAAATTCACCCCTCCACTTT. Its protein is CAWSRKDRRNSPLHF. The V gene is TRBV30, the J gene TRBJ1-6, with 7 bases aligning to TRBD1. The J segment lost 7 bases and the V segment lost 3 bases, leaving 9 bases of the junction unmatched. The CDR3 covers 15 residues. Germline-derived CDR1 and CDR2 are GTSNPN and SVGIG (reference sequence).

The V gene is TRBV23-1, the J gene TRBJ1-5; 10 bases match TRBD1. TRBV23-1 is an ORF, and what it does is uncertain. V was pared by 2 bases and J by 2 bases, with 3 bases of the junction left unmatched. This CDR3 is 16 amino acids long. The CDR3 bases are TGCGCCAGCAGTCAACTTGGGACAGGGGGCAATCAGCCCCAGCATTTT. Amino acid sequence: CASSQLGTGGNQPQHF.

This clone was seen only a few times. The DNA for the CDR3 is TGTGCCTCAACCACCGGACTGGGGAATGAGCAGTTCTTC. This translates into CASTTGLGNEQFF. This rearrangement joins TRBV6-5 to TRBJ2-1, with D possibly being TRBD2 (5 bases). Trimming took 11 bases from V and 7 from J, leaving 18 bases between them. The CDR3 has 13 residues. The V gene's germline CDR1 is MNHEY and CDR2 SVGAGI.

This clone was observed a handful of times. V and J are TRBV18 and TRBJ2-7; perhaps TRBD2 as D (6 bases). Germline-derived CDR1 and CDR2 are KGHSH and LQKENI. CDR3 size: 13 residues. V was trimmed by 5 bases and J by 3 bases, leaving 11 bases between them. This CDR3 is CASSTGANYEQYF. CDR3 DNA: TGTGCCAGCTCAACGGGAGCAAACTACGAGCAGTACTTC.

The DNA of the CDR3 is TGTGCCTGGACACACAGGGCCAGTCAGTTCTTC. This codes for CAWTHRASQFF. V and J are TRBV30 and TRBJ2-1, with D perhaps TRBD1 (6 bases). Trimming cost V 4 bases and J 13 bases, with 14 bases left between them. The germline V gene encodes CDR1 GTSNPN and CDR2 SVGIG (reference sequence). The CDR3 has 11 residues.

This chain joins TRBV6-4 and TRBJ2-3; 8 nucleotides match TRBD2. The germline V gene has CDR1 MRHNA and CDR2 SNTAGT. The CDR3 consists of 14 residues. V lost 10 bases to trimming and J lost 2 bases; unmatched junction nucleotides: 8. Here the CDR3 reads CATRTSSDTDTQYF. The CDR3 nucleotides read TGTGCCACCCGGACTAGCAGCGACACAGATACGCAGTATTTT.